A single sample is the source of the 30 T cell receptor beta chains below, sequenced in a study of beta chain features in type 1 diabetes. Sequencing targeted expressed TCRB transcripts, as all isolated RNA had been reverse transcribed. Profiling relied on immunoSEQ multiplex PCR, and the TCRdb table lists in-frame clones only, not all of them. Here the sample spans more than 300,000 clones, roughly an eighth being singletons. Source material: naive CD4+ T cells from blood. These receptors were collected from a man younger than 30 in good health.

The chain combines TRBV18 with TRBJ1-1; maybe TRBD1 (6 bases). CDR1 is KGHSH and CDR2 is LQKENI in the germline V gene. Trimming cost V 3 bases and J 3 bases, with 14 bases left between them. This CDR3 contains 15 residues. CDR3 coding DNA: TGTGCCAGCTCACCCCGGGACAACGGGGACACTGAAGCTTTCTTT. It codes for CASSPRDNGDTEAFF.

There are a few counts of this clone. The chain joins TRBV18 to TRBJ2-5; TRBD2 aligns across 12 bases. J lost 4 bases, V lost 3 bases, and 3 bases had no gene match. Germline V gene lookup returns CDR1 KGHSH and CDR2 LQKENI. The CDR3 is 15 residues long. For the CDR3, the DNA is TGTGCCAGCTCACCCCCGGGACTAGCGGGAGAGACCCAGTACTTC. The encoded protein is CASSPPGLAGETQYF.

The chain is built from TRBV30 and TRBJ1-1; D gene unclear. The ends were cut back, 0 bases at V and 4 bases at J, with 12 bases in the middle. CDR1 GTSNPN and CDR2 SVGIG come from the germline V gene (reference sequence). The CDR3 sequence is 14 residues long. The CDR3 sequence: CAWSVTTEGTEAFF. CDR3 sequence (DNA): TGTGCCTGGAGTGTCACAACGGAGGGCACTGAAGCTTTCTTT.

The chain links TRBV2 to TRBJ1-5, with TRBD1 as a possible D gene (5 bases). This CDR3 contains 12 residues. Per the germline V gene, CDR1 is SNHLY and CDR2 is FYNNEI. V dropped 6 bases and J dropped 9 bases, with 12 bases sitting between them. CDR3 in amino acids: CASRDTRGPQHF. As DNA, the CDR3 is TGTGCCAGCAGGGACACCCGAGGGCCCCAGCATTTT.

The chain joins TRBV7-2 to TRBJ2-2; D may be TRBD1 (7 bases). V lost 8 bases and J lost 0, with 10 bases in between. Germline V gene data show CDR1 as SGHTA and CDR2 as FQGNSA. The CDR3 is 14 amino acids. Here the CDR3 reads CASRGTANTGELFF. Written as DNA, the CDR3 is TGTGCCAGCCGCGGGACAGCGAACACCGGGGAGCTGTTTTTT.

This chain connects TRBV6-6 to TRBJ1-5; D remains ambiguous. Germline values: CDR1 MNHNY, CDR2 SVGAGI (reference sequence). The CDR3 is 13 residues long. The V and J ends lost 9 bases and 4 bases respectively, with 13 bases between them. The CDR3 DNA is TGTGCCAGTGCCCAAGGAGAAAATCAGCCCCAGCATTTT. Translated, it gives CASAQGENQPQHF.

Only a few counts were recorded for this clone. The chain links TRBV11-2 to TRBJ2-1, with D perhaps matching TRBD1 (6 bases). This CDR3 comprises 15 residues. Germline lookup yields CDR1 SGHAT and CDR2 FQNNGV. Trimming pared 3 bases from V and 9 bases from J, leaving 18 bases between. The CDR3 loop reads CASSFLQGLAGEQFF. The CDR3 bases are TGTGCCAGCAGCTTTTTACAGGGCTTGGCGGGTGAGCAGTTCTTC.

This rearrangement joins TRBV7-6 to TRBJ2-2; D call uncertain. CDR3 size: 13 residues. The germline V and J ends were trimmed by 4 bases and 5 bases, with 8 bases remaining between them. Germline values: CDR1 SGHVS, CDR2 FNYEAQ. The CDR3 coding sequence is TGTGCCAGCAGCTCTCTAGTAACCGGGGAGCTGTTTTTT. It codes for CASSSLVTGELFF.

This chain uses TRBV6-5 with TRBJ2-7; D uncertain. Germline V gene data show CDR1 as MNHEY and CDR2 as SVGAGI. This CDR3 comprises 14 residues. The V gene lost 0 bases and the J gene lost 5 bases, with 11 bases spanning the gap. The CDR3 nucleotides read TGTGCCAGCAGTTACTCGTTCCAGTACAACGAGCAGTACTTC. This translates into CASSYSFQYNEQYF.

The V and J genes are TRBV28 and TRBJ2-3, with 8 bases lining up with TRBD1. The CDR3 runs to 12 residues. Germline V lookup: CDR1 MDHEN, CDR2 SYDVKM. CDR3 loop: CAWTGSTDTQYF. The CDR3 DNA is TGTGCATGGACAGGGAGCACAGATACGCAGTATTTT. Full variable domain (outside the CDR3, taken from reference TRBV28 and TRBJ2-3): DVKVTQSSRYLVKRTGEKVFLECVQDMDHENMFWYRQDPGLGLRLIYFSYDVKMKEKGDIPEGYSVSREKKERFSLILESASTNQTSMYLCAWTGSTDTQYFGPGTRLTVL.

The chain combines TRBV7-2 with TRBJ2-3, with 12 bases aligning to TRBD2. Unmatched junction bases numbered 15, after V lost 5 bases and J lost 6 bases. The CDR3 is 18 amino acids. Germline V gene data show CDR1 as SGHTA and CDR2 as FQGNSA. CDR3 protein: CASSPLGPSGGAEDTQYF. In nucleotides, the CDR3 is TGTGCCAGCAGCCCTCTAGGGCCTAGCGGGGGGGCGGAGGATACGCAGTATTTT.

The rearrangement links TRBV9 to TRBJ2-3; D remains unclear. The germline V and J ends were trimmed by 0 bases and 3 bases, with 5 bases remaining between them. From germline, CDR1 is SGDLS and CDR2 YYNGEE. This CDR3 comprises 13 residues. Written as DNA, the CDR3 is TGTGCCAGCAGCGTAGCGTTGACAGATACGCAGTATTTT. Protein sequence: CASSVALTDTQYF.

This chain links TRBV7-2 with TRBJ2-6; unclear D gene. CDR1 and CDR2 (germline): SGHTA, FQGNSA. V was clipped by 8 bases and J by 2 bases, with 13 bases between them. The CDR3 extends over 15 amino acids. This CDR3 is CASFGAIPGANVLTF. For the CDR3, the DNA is TGTGCCAGCTTCGGAGCTATTCCTGGGGCCAACGTCCTGACTTTC.

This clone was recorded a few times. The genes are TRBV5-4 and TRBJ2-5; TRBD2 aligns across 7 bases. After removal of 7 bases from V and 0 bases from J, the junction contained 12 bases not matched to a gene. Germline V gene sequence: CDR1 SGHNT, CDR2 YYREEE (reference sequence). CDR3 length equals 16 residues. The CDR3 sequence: CASQGGNPSYQETQYF. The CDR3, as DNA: TGTGCCAGCCAGGGAGGGAACCCTTCTTACCAAGAGACCCAGTACTTC.

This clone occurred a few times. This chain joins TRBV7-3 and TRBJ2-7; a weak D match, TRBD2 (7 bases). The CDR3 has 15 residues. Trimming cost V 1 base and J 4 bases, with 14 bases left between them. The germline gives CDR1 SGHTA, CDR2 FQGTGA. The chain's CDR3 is CASSLRGGREYEQYF. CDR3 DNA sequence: TGTGCCAGCAGCTTAAGGGGGGGCCGGGAGTACGAGCAGTACTTC.

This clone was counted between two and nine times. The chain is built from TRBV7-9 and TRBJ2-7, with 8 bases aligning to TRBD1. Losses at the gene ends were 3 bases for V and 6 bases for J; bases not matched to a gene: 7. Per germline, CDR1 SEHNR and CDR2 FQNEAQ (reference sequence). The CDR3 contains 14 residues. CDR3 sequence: CASSFGQGGAEQYF. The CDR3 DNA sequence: TGTGCCAGCAGCTTTGGACAGGGAGGCGCCGAGCAGTACTTC.

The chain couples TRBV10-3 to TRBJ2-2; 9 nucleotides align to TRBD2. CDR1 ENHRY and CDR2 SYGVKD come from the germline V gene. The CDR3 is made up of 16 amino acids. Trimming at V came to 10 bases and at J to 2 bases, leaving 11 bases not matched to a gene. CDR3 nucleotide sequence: TGTGCCACCTGTTGCCCTAGCGGGACTAACACCGGGGAGCTGTTTTTT. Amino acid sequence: CATCCPSGTNTGELFF.

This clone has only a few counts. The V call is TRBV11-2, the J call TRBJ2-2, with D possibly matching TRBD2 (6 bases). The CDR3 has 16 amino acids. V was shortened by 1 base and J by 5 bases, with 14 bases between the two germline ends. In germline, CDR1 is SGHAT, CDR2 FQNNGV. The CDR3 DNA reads TGTGCCAGCAGCTTAGCGGCGGCGGGACGGACCGGGGAGCTGTTTTTT. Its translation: CASSLAAAGRTGELFF.

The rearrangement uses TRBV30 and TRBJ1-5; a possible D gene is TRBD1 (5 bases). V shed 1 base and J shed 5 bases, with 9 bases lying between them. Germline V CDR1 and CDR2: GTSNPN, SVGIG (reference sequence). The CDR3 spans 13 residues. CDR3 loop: CAWSEGYHQPQHF. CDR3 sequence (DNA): TGTGCCTGGAGTGAGGGGTACCATCAGCCCCAGCATTTT.

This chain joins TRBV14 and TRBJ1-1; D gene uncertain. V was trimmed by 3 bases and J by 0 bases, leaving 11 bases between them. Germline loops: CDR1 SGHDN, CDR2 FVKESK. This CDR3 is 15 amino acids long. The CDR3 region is CASSHWIEVNTEAFF. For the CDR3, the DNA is TGTGCCAGCAGCCACTGGATCGAGGTGAACACTGAAGCTTTCTTT.

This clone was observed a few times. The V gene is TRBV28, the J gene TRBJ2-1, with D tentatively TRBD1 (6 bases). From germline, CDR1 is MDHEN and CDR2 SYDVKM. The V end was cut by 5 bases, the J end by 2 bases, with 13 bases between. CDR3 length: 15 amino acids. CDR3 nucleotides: TGTGCCAGCAGTAACACCGGGACAACCTACAATGAGCAGTTCTTC. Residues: CASSNTGTTYNEQFF.

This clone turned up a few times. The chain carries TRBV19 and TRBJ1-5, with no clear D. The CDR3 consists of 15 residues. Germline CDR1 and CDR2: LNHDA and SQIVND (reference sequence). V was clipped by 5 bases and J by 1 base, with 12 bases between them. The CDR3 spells CASSVLTGSNQPQHF. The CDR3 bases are TGTGCCAGTAGTGTACTAACGGGAAGCAATCAGCCCCAGCATTTT.

CDR3 bases: TGTGCCAGCAGCCAAACAGGGGGCGCAGAAAAACTGTTTTTT. Amino acid sequence: CASSQTGGAEKLFF. The chain combines TRBV7-9 with TRBJ1-4; 9 nucleotides agree with TRBD1. Germline CDR1 and CDR2: SEHNR and FQNEAQ (reference sequence). The CDR3 spans 14 residues. V lost 5 bases and J lost 8; bases outside the gene matches: 6.

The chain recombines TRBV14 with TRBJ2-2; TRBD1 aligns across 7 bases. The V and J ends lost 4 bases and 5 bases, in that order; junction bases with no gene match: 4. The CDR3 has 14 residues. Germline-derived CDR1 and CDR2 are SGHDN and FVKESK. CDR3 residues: CASSRQGRTGELFF. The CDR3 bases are TGTGCCAGCAGCCGACAGGGTCGGACCGGGGAGCTGTTTTTT.

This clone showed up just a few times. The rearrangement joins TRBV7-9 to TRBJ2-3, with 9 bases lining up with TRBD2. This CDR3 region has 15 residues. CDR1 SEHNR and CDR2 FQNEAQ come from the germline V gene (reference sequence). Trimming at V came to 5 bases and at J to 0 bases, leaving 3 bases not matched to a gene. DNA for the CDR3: TGTGCCAGCAGCCGGACTAGCGCTAGCACAGATACGCAGTATTTT. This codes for CASSRTSASTDTQYF.

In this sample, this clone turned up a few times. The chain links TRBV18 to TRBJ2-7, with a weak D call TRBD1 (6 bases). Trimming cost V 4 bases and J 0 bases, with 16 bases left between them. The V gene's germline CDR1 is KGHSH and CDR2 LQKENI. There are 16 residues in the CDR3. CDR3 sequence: CASSLLPTGTSYEQYF. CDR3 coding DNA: TGTGCCAGCTCACTACTCCCCACAGGGACCTCCTACGAGCAGTACTTC.

CDR3 loop: CASSQVGFNQPQHF. Here the CDR3 DNA reads TGTGCCAGCAGCCAAGTCGGGTTCAATCAGCCCCAGCATTTT. The chain has TRBV25-1 and TRBJ1-5, with unresolved D. Per the germline V gene, CDR1 is MGHDK and CDR2 is SYGVNS. V was trimmed by 6 bases and J by 3 bases, leaving 12 bases between them. This CDR3 is built from 14 residues. Full variable domain (rest looked up from reference TRBV25-1 and TRBJ1-5): EADIYQTPRYLVIGTGKKITLECSQTMGHDKMYWYQQDPGMELHLIHYSYGVNSTEKGDLSSESTVSRIRTEHFPLTLESARPSHTSQYLCASSQVGFNQPQHFGDGTRLSIL.

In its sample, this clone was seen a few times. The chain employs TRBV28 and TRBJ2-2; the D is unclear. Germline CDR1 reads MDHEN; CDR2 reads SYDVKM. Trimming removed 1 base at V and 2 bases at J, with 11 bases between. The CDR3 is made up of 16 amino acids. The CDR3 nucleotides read TGTGCCAGCAGTTTATCCAGGTCACCAAACACCGGGGAGCTGTTTTTT. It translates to CASSLSRSPNTGELFF.

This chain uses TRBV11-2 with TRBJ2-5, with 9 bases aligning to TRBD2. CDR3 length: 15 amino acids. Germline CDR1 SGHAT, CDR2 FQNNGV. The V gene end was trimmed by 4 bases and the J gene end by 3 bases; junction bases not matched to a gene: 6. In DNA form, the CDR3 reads TGTGCCAGCAGCTCTAGCGGGATGAGGGAAGAGACCCAGTACTTC. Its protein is CASSSSGMREETQYF. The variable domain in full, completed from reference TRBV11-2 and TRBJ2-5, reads EAGVAQSPRYKIIEKRQSVAFWCNPISGHATLYWYQQILGQGPKLLIQFQNNGVVDDSQLPKDRFSAERLKGVDSTLKIQPAKLEDSAVYLCASSSSGMREETQYFGPGTRLLVL.

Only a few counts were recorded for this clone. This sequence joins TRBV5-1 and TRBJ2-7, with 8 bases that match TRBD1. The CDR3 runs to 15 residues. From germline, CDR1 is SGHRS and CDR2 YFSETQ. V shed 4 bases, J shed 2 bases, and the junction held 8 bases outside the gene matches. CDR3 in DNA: TGCGCCAGCAGCACGGGGACAGGCCGAGCCTACGAGCAGTACTTC. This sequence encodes CASSTGTGRAYEQYF.